This T cell receptor (beta chain) was sequenced for a study of T cells after yellow fever vaccination. V lost 0 bases to trimming and J lost 2 bases, with 8 bases between them. The CDR3 consists of 15 residues. In this sample, this clonotype turned up a few times. In TCRdb, the 5' RACE reads were re-called with MiXCR into one record per CDR3 protein. This table holds about 340,000 distinct CDR3 sequences, around 4.1% found once. The TCR originated in a man aged 18 to 29 who received the YFV17D yellow fever vaccine. The starting material was PBMCs, obtained 5 days after the yellow fever booster vaccination. The V gene is TRBV12-3 or TRBV12-4, the J gene TRBJ1-5, with no clear D. This chain's CDR3 is CASSLANVGNQPQHF. In DNA, the CDR3 is TGTGCCAGCAGTTTAGCAAATGTGGGCAATCAGCCCCAGCATTTT.